The sequence of this T cell receptor beta chain was determined in a study of T cells after yellow fever vaccination. This clonotype was seen only a few times. The antigen is undetermined. The TCR cDNA carried a universal primer site and UMIs from 5'RACE template switching. TCRdb used MiXCR to reprocess the 5' RACE reads, holding one entry per CDR3 protein. The table lists some 350,000 distinct CDR3 sequences, approximately 4% of them singletons, with 20% to 25% in the top ten. Regarding the study as a whole: There was a possibility that FACS-sorted repertoires contained abundant clonotypes contaminating from the bulk population. When the response was secondary, it was weaker but reached its peak faster, day 5 versus 15. Once the booster was given, most primary-vaccination clones reappeared, at 95% to 97% for CD4 and around 90% for CD8.

The sequence was collected from a man between 18 and 35 years old who received the YFV17D yellow fever vaccine. The sample in question was PBMCs, obtained 5 days after the yellow fever booster vaccination.

CDR3 sequence: CASRPSFGYEQYV. Written as DNA, the CDR3 is TGTGCCAGCAGGCCATCTTTTGGGTACGAGCAGTACGTC. The rearrangement uses TRBV27 and TRBJ2-7; no definite D call. V lost 6 bases to trimming and J lost 4 bases, with 13 bases between them. This CDR3 has 13 residues. Germline V gives CDR1 MNHEY, CDR2 SMNVEV (reference sequence).